This TCR beta chain was profiled in a study of blood T cell repertoires in COVID-19. The CDR3 has 20 amino acids. The ends lost 3 bases at V and 4 bases at J; junction bases unmatched: 13. Germline V gene sequence: CDR1 LGHNA, CDR2 YSLEER. Sequenced by immunoSEQ multiplex PCR; TCRdb stores in-frame clones only, minus some. The repertoire holds a few hundred thousand clones, with around nine tenths as singletons. Study members were between about 18 and 90 years old and lived in approximately 25 US regions. This receptor was identified in a woman aged 40 to 50 who had recovered from COVID-19. The V gene is TRBV4-3, the J gene TRBJ2-2; 14 bases line up with TRBD2. Sequenced sample: PBMCs or T cells enriched from blood (not recorded which). In DNA, the CDR3 is TGCGCCAGCAGCCATTACCCGGGACTAGCGGGAGTAGCGGGCACCGGGGAGCTGTTTTTT. It is translated as CASSHYPGLAGVAGTGELFF.